This T cell receptor beta chain was found in a study of cytomegalovirus exposure and HLA in healthy donors (dated by TCRdb to about 2017). About the investigation overall: An earlier analysis of approximately 640 of the donors reported 250 to 300 Gb of sequence data and about 100 million unique TCR beta sequences from 190 million or so T cells. An early release covering about 600 HLA-typed donors comprised approximately 290 gigabases of sequencing data and around 86 million unique TCR sequences. The genetic ancestry cluster associated with self-reported Caucasian donors included 70% to 85% of the roughly 400 genotyped donors. The aim of the study was to test whether cataloging public T cell receptors could identify signatures of past pathogen exposure. The study used immunosequencing to profile the T cell repertoires of 600 to 850 subjects and linked those repertoires to cytomegalovirus serostatus. A separate validation cohort of roughly 130 different subjects was used in addition to the approximately 640-subject first cohort. To predict cytomegalovirus infection status, the study combined high-throughput TCR immunosequencing, statistical association of individual TCRs with disease status, and machine learning. To study patterns of TCR occurrence, a later analysis re-analyzed previously published TCR beta repertoires from 666 donors and added high-resolution HLA genotyping. In the later analysis, no new phenotypic data were used to find candidate immune exposures; instead, reliance was placed on TCR beta sequences and their occurrence across donors. An earlier analysis of 587 of the donors applied high-throughput TCR beta sequencing to assess whether each TCR beta V gene segment acted as functional or pseudogenic. Donor age, sex, ethnicity and CMV serostatus were compiled alongside the repertoire data. Genome-wide SNP genotypes for about 65% of the 666 donors were used in a later genetic analysis, which treated that subset as a discovery cohort. All discovery cohort repertoires had been generated using a single sequencing platform. HLA typing included class I and class II loci at four-digit resolution. The number of donors typed differed by locus, with roughly 620-630 for A, B, C, DRB1 and DQB1, 522 for DQA1, approximately 580 for DPA1, and under 490 for DPB1. Five DR-DQ haplotypes were handled as single units for association and clustering, since linkage in the cohort was strong. Across approximately 400 genotyped donors of the cohort, an average of approximately 200,000 unique TCR beta nucleotide sequences per donor were sequenced, and 15% to 20% of those sequences were non-productive. Study-level results and caveats: V-gene and J-gene trimming of TCR beta chains was associated with a missense DCLRE1C variant in a later genetic analysis, and the association was replicated in an independent cohort. According to a later genetic analysis, donors in an Asian-associated ancestry cluster had fewer N-insertions in productive TCRs than the roughly 700-donor mean. Linkage disequilibrium might explain the correlated functional status among segregating V segments, but an unknown experimental factor could not be ruled out. In a later analysis, the rate of TCR association differed among HLA loci, with DRB1 alleles having the most associated TCRs and HLA-C alleles having the fewest. Only TCR beta chains were sequenced in this cohort, and the absence of alpha or paired-chain data limited detectable features. Some IMGT-functional V segments, including TRBV6-2 and TRBV6-3, could not be distinguished by the 87-base-pair reads and were therefore excluded. For the cohort, immune exposure information was limited to CMV serostatus. Because some donors lacked HLA typing at each locus, the association tests relied only on the typed subset. In the study, about 150 TCR beta chains were listed as associated with cytomegalovirus. Cytomegalovirus status was reported to be diagnosed by the classifier with high specificity and sensitivity in both the original and validation cohorts. Assigning TCR associations to individual alleles was difficult when HLA alleles, especially DR and DQ, strongly co-occurred. In an earlier analysis of some 550 of the donors, most TCR beta V segments were observed in productive rearrangements about 87% or about 30% of the time, broadly matching IMGT annotations. According to a later analysis, most CMV-associated TCR beta chains appeared to be HLA-restricted, and the HLA associations seemed to be driven largely by CMV exposure. According to a later analysis, parvovirus B19, influenza, CMV and Epstein-Barr virus appeared linked to several top co-occurrence clusters. The sequencing pipeline was judged likely to have produced a cluster of highly shared sequence variants as a technical artifact. Most TCR sequences were seen in very few donors, while some public TCRs were found in many individuals. A further reported finding was that TCR beta sequences accurately predicted the HLA-A and HLA-B alleles for most subjects in the first cohort. Some 16 rarely observed V segments, including chromosome 9 orphons, were excluded from the earlier analysis of almost 600 of the donors because counts were too low. A few of the identified cytomegalovirus-associated TCR beta chains were confirmed in vitro to be specific for cytomegalovirus antigens. A later analysis found that HLA-associated TCR beta chains were more clonally expanded and had lower generation probabilities than equally common non-associated chains. In a later analysis, 15,000 to 20,000 TCR beta sequences were associated with specific HLA alleles at a false discovery rate of 0.05. The presence/absence analyses assumed that sequencing depth was roughly uniform across donors, and that assumption may not be true. The authors suggested that the approach could potentially be extended to other disease states and immunological phenotypes.

CDR1 and CDR2 (MGHRA, YSYEKL) derive from the germline V gene. Trimming accounts for 3 bases at V and 8 bases at J, while the number of junction bases matched to no gene is 12. The CDR3 measures 17 amino acids from cysteine to phenylalanine. CDR3 DNA only is kept here, 51 bases in frame from base 1. The cohort comprised some 700 healthy bone marrow donors. All cohort members were sampled while nominally healthy, although unrecorded immune exposures were likely present. The donor was CMV seronegative and belonged to the group of around 400 seronegative cohort members. A peripheral blood sample was provided by each donor, and peripheral blood mononuclear cells were used for TCR beta sequencing. The Qiagen DNeasy Blood Extraction Kit was used to extract genomic DNA from the blood cell samples. With respect to this clone: Its antigen is not yet known. No base quality information exists; no much larger clone differs at one position.

Preparation of the library involved the immunoSEQ multiplex PCR assay. For the multiplex PCR, a mixture combining 60 forward primers for TCR Vbeta segments and 13 reverse primers for TCR Jbeta segments was used. Amplification of the CDR3 region of rearranged TCR beta genes was performed with a multiplex PCR assay on genomic DNA. The Illumina HiSeq System was used to sequence the amplified TCR beta libraries as 87-base-pair reads. The authors' pipeline ran thus. In a later analysis, tens of millions of unique TCR beta chains were counted across the 500 to 850 repertoires, and about 10 million of these chains were shared by at least two donors. Raw reads were error-corrected and collapsed into unique sequences by a nearest-neighbor algorithm in which closely related sequences were merged to remove PCR and sequencing errors. CDR3 sequences were aligned to IMGT reference sequences to assign V, D and J gene segments. Each retained sequence needed at least a six-nucleotide match to both a V gene segment and a J gene segment. Rearrangements were called productive when the CDR3 lacked stop codons and stayed in frame with V and J; all others were non-productive. CDR3 was defined according to IMGT convention as the region running from the second conserved V-encoded cysteine to the conserved J-encoded phenylalanine. The earlier analysis of fewer than 750 of the donors excluded sequences that lacked an unambiguous match to a single V gene segment. In an earlier analysis of several hundred of the donors, V segments were called functional above 56.7% productive rearrangements and were called segregating when the between-donor standard deviation exceeded 5%. A statistical classification framework was built for diagnosing cytomegalovirus status from the catalog of TCR beta chain sequences. A later analysis assigned V and J genes by comparing TCR nucleotide sequences with IMGT/GENE-DB human TR gene sequences. A later analysis assigned CDR3 sequences and most-parsimonious VDJ recombination scenarios with the TCRdist pipeline. A later analysis defined each TCR beta chain by its CDR3 amino acid sequence plus V-gene family, and excluded reads lacking a unique V-gene family. In a later analysis, 450 to 600 highly shared, low-generation-probability nucleotide sequences were removed to address suspected cross-contamination and a sequencing artifact. A later analysis calculated a clonal expansion index for each public chain from normalized within-repertoire ranks of inferred template counts. Generation probabilities in a later analysis came from a VDJ recombination model fitted to out-of-frame rearrangements, and those results were checked against IGoR. Hypergeometric tests were used in a later analysis to score TCR-TCR, TCR-HLA and TCR-CMV co-occurrence, with a repertoire-size bias correction applied to the TCR pairs. In a later analysis, false discovery rates were estimated by permuting HLA or CMV assignments 20 times. A later analysis grouped co-occurring TCRs with DBSCAN, adding TCRdist sequence similarity when clustering within HLA-allele-positive subsets. Repertoires with fewer than 30,000 or more than 120,000 public chains, plus five repertoires with anomalous nucleotide sharing, were excluded from co-occurrence clustering. Not all clones reach the TCRdb copy of this immuneACCESS table, which keeps in-frame sequences only. Checked studies attribute under half of the gap to unresolved V genes and leave the rest unexplained. The DNA gave D and trimming, while V, J and clone size come from that table. This sample gives some 130,000 clones in total; 83% of them show up just once. The biggest ten clones account for around 1.3% of the sample.

Sequenced: PBMCs. This chain joins TRBV4-1 to TRBJ2-1, with 11 central nucleotides matching TRBD1. The receptor was derived from a girl aged 2-9 years in good health and CMV-seronegative. The nucleotide sequence is given as TGCGCCAGCAGCCAGGTCCTCGGACAGGGGGCGCGTGATGAGCAGTTCTTC. Translated, this is CASSQVLGQGARDEQFF.